Listed below are T cell receptor beta chains from one sample, sequenced in a study of blood T cells in healthy people across ages. MiXCR, run by TCRdb on the 5' RACE reads, gives a single entry per CDR3 protein. The table shows about 840,000 distinct CDR3 sequences, with 25% to 30% occurring only once. These data also formed part of another study, on T cells of mothers and their children.

The source material was blood. All receptors derive from a middle-aged woman in good health. Both conserved end residues are part of each CDR3. Only some rows state a clone size, as once, few, many or a class for expanded clones.

J: TRBJ1-6
length: 17
V: TRBV9
size: few
CDR3: CASSSNPQGRWNSPLHF

J: TRBJ2-3
length: 16
V: TRBV5-5
size: few
CDR3: CASSLGGGGVMDTQYF

J: TRBJ2-5
length: 14
V: TRBV7-2
size: many
CDR3: CASSLTVSQETQYF

J: TRBJ2-7
length: 15
V: TRBV7-2
size: many
CDR3: CASSQTTGTAYEQYF

J: TRBJ2-3
length: 16
V: TRBV5-6
size: many
CDR3: CASSSRTGASTDTQYF

J: TRBJ2-4
length: 14
V: TRBV4-1
size: many
CDR3: CASSQITLSSIQYF

J: TRBJ2-5
length: 12
V: TRBV11-2
size: NA
CDR3: CTSSENSNEQYF

J: TRBJ1-1
length: 13
V: TRBV20-1
size: NA
CDR3: CSAPGQGHTEAFF

J: TRBJ1-4
length: 15
V: TRBV4-1
size: few
CDR3: CASRRDTRSDEKLFF

J: TRBJ2-7
length: 15
V: TRBV20-1
size: NA
CDR3: CSARTSGGLYNEQYF

J: TRBJ2-7
length: 11
V: TRBV4-1
size: NA
CDR3: CASSLNPRWYF

J: TRBJ2-4
length: 14
V: TRBV12-3/TRBV12-4
size: few
CDR3: CASSWTGVKNIQYF

J: TRBJ1-1
length: 12
V: TRBV12-3/TRBV12-4
size: NA
CDR3: CASSLGPSSAFF

J: TRBJ2-1
length: 15
V: TRBV12-3/TRBV12-4
size: few
CDR3: CASNLWGSSYNEQFF

J: TRBJ2-4
length: 16
V: TRBV7-2
size: many
CDR3: CASSLTPWTSGNIQYF

J: TRBJ2-3
length: 13
V: TRBV10-3
size: NA
CDR3: CAISVGREDTQYF

J: TRBJ2-5
length: 16
V: TRBV12-3/TRBV12-4
size: NA
CDR3: CASSPQERITYNEQYF

J: TRBJ1-1
length: 12
V: TRBV5-1
size: many
CDR3: CASSLEGTEAFF

J: TRBJ1-1
length: 11
V: TRBV5-1
size: once
CDR3: CASRSSTEAFF

J: TRBJ1-2
length: 11
V: TRBV6-2/TRBV6-3
size: NA
CDR3: CASSYYREGTF

J: TRBJ1-1
length: 15
V: TRBV7-9
size: few
CDR3: CASSFHRQGATEAFF

J: TRBJ2-5
length: 14
V: TRBV28
size: few
CDR3: CASSAGLPGETQYF

J: TRBJ2-1
length: 13
V: TRBV7-6
size: many
CDR3: CASSQGRNNEQFF

J: TRBJ2-3
length: 16
V: TRBV4-2
size: NA
CDR3: CASSQGASGGQDTQYF

J: TRBJ1-2
length: 17
V: TRBV20-1
size: many
CDR3: CSARGRTAELANYGYTF

J: TRBJ2-7
length: 13
V: TRBV3-1
size: many
CDR3: CASSQQGLYEQYF

J: TRBJ2-6
length: 18
V: TRBV20-1
size: NA
CDR3: CSAREGTARSSGANVLTF

J: TRBJ2-5
length: 16
V: TRBV29-1
size: few
CDR3: CSVEGGAAGSQETQYF

J: TRBJ2-3
length: 13
V: TRBV2
size: NA
CDR3: CASSSYLTDTQYF

J: TRBJ2-7
length: 11
V: TRBV28
size: many
CDR3: CATRWDYEQYF

J: TRBJ1-1
length: 14
V: TRBV2
size: NA
CDR3: CASRRTGGRTEAFF

J: TRBJ2-7
length: 16
V: TRBV14
size: NA
CDR3: CASSRDRGAGTYEQYF

J: TRBJ2-3
length: 15
V: TRBV14
size: few
CDR3: CASSRPGLAIDTQYF

J: TRBJ2-1
length: 15
V: TRBV4-2
size: NA
CDR3: CVGSQAASSYNEQFF

J: TRBJ2-5
length: 14
V: TRBV11-2
size: NA
CDR3: CASSQLTGYQTQYF

J: TRBJ2-2
length: 14
V: TRBV7-3
size: NA
CDR3: CASSFYQNTGELFF